This T cell receptor (beta chain) was identified in a study of breast tumors, draining lymph nodes, adjacent tissues. Study findings and constraints: Luminal-like breast cancer showed significantly greater tumor-nontumor repertoire similarity than basal-like breast cancer did. Tumors had less TCR diversity than lymph nodes, more than nontumor tissue. The lymph node origin of tumor T cells was framed as consistent with a hypothesis, not demonstrated.

With respect to this clonotype: Its specificity is not known.

The CDR3 covers 14 residues. With 10 bases clipped from V and 2 bases from J, the junction kept 9 bases outside the gene matches. CDR1 and CDR2 from the germline V gene are SGHTA and FQGNSA. Each CDR3 protein gets one entry after TCRdb re-called the multiplex PCR reads with MiXCR. This sample has around 170,000 distinct CDR3 sequences, with roughly a third found just once. Samples came from axillary lymph nodes draining the breast cancer. This TCR was sampled from a female donor with breast cancer. Some clones in this sample may be carry-over from other donors' samples. The V call is TRBV7-2, the J call TRBJ2-3; 7 positions agree with TRBD2. Sample: axillary lymph node tissue. The CDR3 sequence is CAITPGGPTDTQYF. The CDR3 coding sequence is TGTGCCATCACCCCGGGGGGACCCACAGATACGCAGTATTTT.